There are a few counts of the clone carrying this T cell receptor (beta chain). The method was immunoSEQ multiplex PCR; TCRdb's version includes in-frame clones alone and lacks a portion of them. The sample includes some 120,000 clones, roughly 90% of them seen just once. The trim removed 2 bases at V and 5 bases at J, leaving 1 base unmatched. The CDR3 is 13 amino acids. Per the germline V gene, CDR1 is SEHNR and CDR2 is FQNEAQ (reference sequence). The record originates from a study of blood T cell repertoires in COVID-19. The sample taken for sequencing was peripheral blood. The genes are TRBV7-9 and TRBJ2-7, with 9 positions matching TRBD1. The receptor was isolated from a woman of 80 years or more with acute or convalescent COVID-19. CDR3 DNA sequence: TGTGCCAGCAGCTTAAGGGACAGGGACGAGCAGTACTTC. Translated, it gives CASSLRDRDEQYF. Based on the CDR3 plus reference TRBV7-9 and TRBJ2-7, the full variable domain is DTGVSQNPRHKITKRGQNVTFRCDPISEHNRLYWYRQTLGQGPEFLTYFQNEAQLEKSRLLSDRFSAERPKGSFSTLEIQRTEQGDSAMYLCASSLRDRDEQYFGPGTRLTVT.